This record covers a single T cell receptor beta chain. Its antigen is undetermined. This entry is derived from a study of T cell responses to AZD1222 COVID-19 vaccine. Study-wide results and caveats: Just a handful of AZD1222 recipients tested seropositive at baseline. Donors were mostly white British, more females; clonal diversity possibly underestimated. Repertoires were obtained only post-peak T cell response.

CDR1 MDHEN and CDR2 SYDVKM come from the germline V gene. Between the trimmed V and J ends, which lost 5 bases and 1 base, there was a span of 8 bases. The length of the CDR3 is 14 residues. Clones were read by immunoSEQ multiplex PCR, and TCRdb kept only the in-frame ones, dropping some. The sample contains about 150,000 clones, approximately 85% of which appear only once. V usage is TRBV28 and J usage is TRBJ2-2; D gene unclear. This TCR was recovered from an adult who received the MenACWY meningococcal vaccine as a control. The source was peripheral blood, collected 28 days after the second dose of the MenACWY control vaccine. CDR3 in amino acids: CASSNQVNTGELFF. Written as DNA, the CDR3 is TGTGCCAGCAGTAATCAGGTGAACACCGGGGAGCTGTTTTTT.